The 22 T cell receptor beta chains below were found in one sample sequenced in a study of blood T cells in healthy people across ages. Alongside a J-beta primer mix, a sample-barcoded 5' primer served in a second PCR lasting about 6 to 11 cycles. In TCRdb, the 5' RACE reads were re-called with MiXCR into one record per CDR3 protein. This sample has around 1,900,000 distinct CDR3 sequences, with around 42% found just once. The sample taken for sequencing was blood. The receptors come from a human donor in good health.

This sequence joins TRBV18 and TRBJ2-3; D is unclear. With 2 bases removed from V and 0 bases from J, the gap between germline ends came to 6 bases. The germline gives CDR1 KGHSH, CDR2 LQKENI. This CDR3 comprises 14 residues. The CDR3 DNA sequence: TGTGCCAGCTCACCAATCAGTAGCACAGATACGCAGTATTTT. Encoded protein: CASSPISSTDTQYF.

The chain links TRBV12-3 or TRBV12-4 to TRBJ2-5; no firm D call. V gave up 5 bases and J gave up 5 bases, with 18 bases separating them. The CDR3 has 15 residues. The CDR3 region is CASSPRIYTRETQYF. The CDR3 DNA sequence: TGTGCCAGCAGTCCCCGGATCTATACCAGGGAGACCCAGTACTTC.

This clonotype was seen only a few times. The J gene is TRBJ2-7, the V gene TRBV28, with D maybe TRBD1 (6 bases). This CDR3 comprises 12 residues. The germline V gene has CDR1 MDHEN and CDR2 SYDVKM. Deletions cut 3 bases from V and 7 bases from J, with 10 bases between. The CDR3 protein is CASSLDSAEQYF. DNA of the CDR3: TGTGCCAGCAGTTTGGACAGTGCAGAGCAGTACTTC. The variable domain in full, completed from reference TRBV28 and TRBJ2-7, reads DVKVTQSSRYLVKRTGEKVFLECVQDMDHENMFWYRQDPGLGLRLIYFSYDVKMKEKGDIPEGYSVSREKKERFSLILESASTNQTSMYLCASSLDSAEQYFGPGTRLTVT.

The J gene is TRBJ1-2, the V gene TRBV12-3 or TRBV12-4; D not certain. Trimming took 5 bases from V and 7 from J, leaving 11 bases between them. CDR3 length: 12 residues. This CDR3 reads CASSVWSTGYTF. In nucleotides, the CDR3 is TGTGCCAGCAGTGTTTGGTCCACTGGCTACACCTTC.

This clonotype turned up a few times. This chain's CDR3 is CASNEESYEQYF. In DNA form, the CDR3 reads TGTGCCAGCAACGAGGAATCCTACGAGCAGTACTTC. This sequence joins TRBV2 and TRBJ2-7; D gene ambiguous. The CDR3 spans 12 residues. Germline V lookup: CDR1 SNHLY, CDR2 FYNNEI. V was clipped by 7 bases and J by 1 base, with 8 bases between them.

This clonotype has more than one count but fewer than ten. The rearrangement uses TRBV29-1 and TRBJ2-3, with D perhaps TRBD1 (6 bases). CDR3 length: 13 residues. Germline values: CDR1 SQVTM, CDR2 ANQGSEA. Trimming stripped 6 bases from V and 5 bases from J, with 15 bases between. Here the CDR3 reads CSVPFLGGDTQYF. CDR3 nucleotide sequence: TGCAGCGTGCCATTCCTAGGGGGAGATACGCAGTATTTT.

V gene TRBV20-1 combines with J gene TRBJ2-7; TRBD1 is a possible D gene (5 bases). Trimming took off 6 bases at V and 3 bases at J, with 24 bases between the two ends. In germline, CDR1 is DFQATT, CDR2 SNEGSKA (reference sequence). The CDR3 sequence is 16 residues long. The CDR3 spells CSASPRDYGAIYEQYF. The DNA of the CDR3 is TGCAGTGCCAGCCCCAGGGATTACGGCGCGATCTACGAGCAGTACTTC.

A few counts support this clonotype. The chain uses TRBV4-2 and TRBJ2-4; TRBD2 matches at 7 bases. J lost 5 bases, V lost 2 bases, and 3 bases had no gene match. The germline V gene encodes CDR1 LGHNA and CDR2 YNFKEQ. The CDR3 has 14 amino acids. CDR3 sequence: CASSQRGVENIQYF. For the CDR3, the DNA is TGTGCCAGCAGCCAACGGGGGGTCGAAAACATTCAGTACTTC.

The chain combines TRBV4-3 with TRBJ1-1; D may be TRBD1 (5 bases). CDR1 and CDR2 (germline): LGHNA, YSLEER. The V end was cut by 4 bases, the J end by 8 bases, with 17 bases between. The CDR3 spans 14 residues. DNA for the CDR3: TGCGCCAGCAGCCCTCAACCGGGGCTTCTGGAAGCTTTCTTT. Amino acid sequence: CASSPQPGLLEAFF.

The genes are TRBV12-3 or TRBV12-4 and TRBJ2-3; TRBD1 might be the D (7 bases). V shed 3 bases and J shed 4 bases, with 14 bases lying between them. The CDR3 loop spans 15 amino acids. This CDR3 is CASSFMSRGADTQYF. CDR3 DNA sequence: TGTGCCAGCAGTTTTATGTCCAGGGGGGCAGATACGCAGTATTTT.

This clonotype was seen a few times. Written as DNA, the CDR3 is TGTGCCAGCAGTGGAGAGGGGAACACTGAAGCTTTCTTT. Translation: CASSGEGNTEAFF. The chain carries TRBV27 and TRBJ1-1, with D unclear. Trimming took 5 bases from V and 1 from J, leaving 8 bases between them. CDR1 MNHEY and CDR2 SMNVEV come from the germline V gene (reference sequence). The CDR3 is made up of 13 amino acids.

This clonotype was counted between two and nine times. V gene TRBV12-3 or TRBV12-4 combines with J gene TRBJ2-1, with 7 bases matching TRBD2. J was trimmed by 8 bases and V by 7 bases; bases with no gene match: 8. This CDR3 contains 13 residues. CDR3 coding DNA: TGTGCCAGCAATCGAGCGGGGAGGGATGAGCAGTTCTTC. Protein: CASNRAGRDEQFF.

This clonotype turned up a few times. Here the CDR3 reads CASSPGGLSGYTF. The DNA for the CDR3 is TGTGCCAGCAGTCCGGGGGGGCTAAGTGGCTACACCTTC. V and J are TRBV12-3 or TRBV12-4 and TRBJ1-2; D might be TRBD1 (6 bases). The CDR3 sequence is 13 residues long. The V end lost 5 bases, the J end lost 7 bases, and 14 bases lay between the germline ends.

This clonotype was seen once. This likely comes from a read error, as the CDR3 has no conserved phenylalanine or tryptophan at its end. The gene calls are TRBV9 and TRBJ2-1, with unresolved D. This CDR3 spans 14 amino acids. The V and J ends lost 4 bases and 4 bases respectively, with 12 bases between them. Germline V gene sequence: CDR1 SGDLS, CDR2 YYNGEE. The CDR3 sequence: CASSPIGSYNEQFV. CDR3 bases: TGTGCCAGCAGCCCGATTGGCTCATACAATGAGCAGTTCGTC.

This clonotype was seen more than once but under ten times. The chain has TRBV9 and TRBJ2-1; tentative D call: TRBD1 (6 bases). The CDR3 is 16 residues long. Germline CDR1 and CDR2: SGDLS and YYNGEE. Deletions cut 0 bases from V and 0 bases from J, with 10 bases between. DNA for the CDR3: TGTGCCAGCAGCGTAGGGGGGCCCAGCTCCTACAATGAGCAGTTCTTC. Protein sequence: CASSVGGPSSYNEQFF. Supplemented by reference TRBV9 and TRBJ2-1, the full variable domain reads DSGVTQTPKHLITATGQRVTLRCSPRSGDLSVYWYQQSLDQGLQFLIQYYNGEERAKGNILERFSAQQFPDLHSELNLSSLELGDSALYFCASSVGGPSSYNEQFFGPGTRLTVL.

The chain carries TRBV12-3 or TRBV12-4 and TRBJ2-1, with 8 bases aligning to TRBD1. The CDR3 has 14 residues. The V segment lost 10 bases and the J segment 7 bases; nucleotides outside the gene matches: 12. In nucleotides, the CDR3 is TGTGCCATGACCCTGACAGGGGACGAGAATGAGCAGTTCTTC. The encoded protein is CAMTLTGDENEQFF.

The rearrangement joins TRBV20-1 to TRBJ1-5; tentatively, D is TRBD1 (6 bases). The CDR3 runs to 15 residues. Deletions cut 0 bases from V and 7 bases from J, with 16 bases between. CDR1 and CDR2 (germline): DFQATT, SNEGSKA (reference sequence). The CDR3 bases are TGCAGTGCTAGAGATAGGGTCAGGGGAGTCCAGCCCCAGCATTTT. Translating gives CSARDRVRGVQPQHF.

With respect to this clonotype: Compared with germline, one end of the junction differs, possibly owing to a read error. The CDR3 is CTSRMTGPGVNGPQHF. CDR3 sequence (DNA): TGTACCAGCAGAATGACAGGGCCTGGGGTAAACGGGCCCCAGCATTTT. This sequence joins TRBV7-8 and TRBJ1-5; 7 nucleotides align to TRBD1. Germline-derived CDR1 and CDR2 are SGHVS and FQNEAQ. This CDR3 has 16 amino acids.

This clonotype was recorded a few times. The chain links TRBV29-1 to TRBJ1-1; D ambiguous. Germline loops: CDR1 SQVTM, CDR2 ANQGSEA. The CDR3 is made up of 12 amino acids. V lost 5 bases, J lost 0 bases, and 7 bases lay in between. The CDR3 spells CSVRLLNTEAFF. CDR3 nucleotides: TGCAGCGTTCGCCTACTGAACACTGAAGCTTTCTTT.

This chain uses TRBV4-1 with TRBJ2-3; 13 positions agree with TRBD2. V lost 2 bases, J lost 6 bases, and 5 bases stayed unmatched. The CDR3 has 16 residues. CDR1 is MGHRA, CDR2 YSYEKL, per germline. The CDR3 nucleotides are TGCGCCAGCAGCCAACGCCAACTAGCGGGGGGGGATACGCAGTATTTT. This encodes CASSQRQLAGGDTQYF.

The rearrangement joins TRBV6-1 to TRBJ2-1, with TRBD2 matching 7 bases. Germline loops: CDR1 MNHNS, CDR2 SASEGT. The CDR3 length is 12 residues. V trimming: 11 bases; J trimming: 6 bases; junction bases outside the gene matches: 7. This CDR3 reads CAGEGLPNEQFF. The CDR3 nucleotides read TGTGCCGGGGAGGGACTTCCCAATGAGCAGTTCTTC.

The chain is built from TRBV27 and TRBJ1-6, with D perhaps matching TRBD1 (6 bases). The germline CDR1 and CDR2 sequences are MNHEY and SMNVEV (reference sequence). The CDR3 sequence is 15 residues long. V was pared by 6 bases and J by 7 bases, with 16 bases between. The CDR3 nucleotides read TGTGCCAGCAGGACGGCAGGGGTAGGCAATTCACCCCTCCACTTT. Translated: CASRTAGVGNSPLHF.